This T cell receptor (beta chain) was recovered during a study of CD8+CD57+ T cells in acquired aplastic anemia. Study-wide findings and caveats: Statistical testing detected no significant gap in CD8+ Simpson's diversity between patients and controls.

The study profiled TCR beta VDJ and CDR3 using genomic DNA as template. TCRdb itself ran the reads through MiXCR, one entry per CDR3 protein. The table shows under 200,000 distinct CDR3 sequences, with about half occurring only once. Selection for sequencing was limited to patients who had shown CD8+CD57+ cell expansion by flow cytometry. Patients were treatment-naive when blood was sampled. Comments on this clonotype: Its target is unknown.

The CDR3 loop spans 12 amino acids. V trimming: 8 bases; J trimming: 5 bases; junction bases outside the gene matches: 4. Germline V CDR1 and CDR2: MNHNS, SASEGT. Sequences were obtained from sorted CD4+, CD8+, or CD8+CD57+ T cells (not recorded which) from PBMCs. The sequence came from a human donor with aplastic anemia. This chain links TRBV6-1 with TRBJ2-7; 9 bases align to TRBD1. In DNA, the CDR3 is TGTGCCAGCTGGCGGACAGGGGACGAGCAGTACTTC. This translates into CASWRTGDEQYF.